This T cell receptor (beta chain) came from a study of a mutant IDH1 vaccine in newly diagnosed glioma. To note about this clone: The antigen remains unidentified.

The CDR3 spans 14 residues. Time point of the sample: week 23, last vaccination. What each vaccine dose contained was 300 ug of mutant IDH1 20-mer peptide, accompanied by topical imiquimod. Diagnosis in the donors showed new WHO grade 3 or 4 astrocytomas that were IDH1-mutant and ATRX-lost. Assay used: immunoSEQ multiplex PCR; TCRdb lists only in-frame clones, some missing. The sample lists 58,000 or so clones, around 86% occurring once. Sequenced material: PBMCs, taken from a glioma patient whose treatment included an IDH1 peptide vaccine. The clonotype comes from a man aged 40-50 years with glioma. The chain is built from TRBV21-1 and TRBJ2-7; the D call in the table, TRBD2, was not verified against the DNA. TRBV21-1 is a recognized pseudogene. The CDR3 is CASSGRTDNREQYF. The CDR3 DNA follows: TGTGCCAGCAGTGGGAGGACCGACAACCGGGAGCAGTACTTC.